What follows is one T cell receptor beta chain and its context. TCRdb itself ran the RT-PCR reads through MiXCR, one entry per CDR3 protein. The sample yields about 310,000 distinct CDR3 sequences, approximately 20% seen once. These data come from a study of response to subunit inactivated influenza vaccine. The sample consisted of PBMCs from blood, taken about 20 months after vaccination. The TCR originated in a man aged 50-75 years who received an inactivated influenza vaccine.

CDR3 sequence reads: CASSLDGRGGTDTQYF. CDR3 bases: TGCGCCAGCAGCTTGGACGGGCGGGGAGGCACAGATACGCAGTATTTT. The chain uses TRBV5-1 and TRBJ2-3; a possible D gene is TRBD2 (6 bases). This CDR3 is 16 amino acids long. Germline V gene data show CDR1 as SGHRS and CDR2 as YFSETQ. V lost 0 bases and J 1 base, leaving 12 bases between the germline ends.